Listed below are T cell receptor beta chains from one sample, sequenced in a study of memory CD4+ T cells and cytomegalovirus serostatus. Here immunoSEQ multiplex PCR was the method, and the copy in TCRdb shows in-frame clones only, minus some. Of tens of thousands of clones listed, 82% are singletons. Sequencing input: memory CD4+ T cells from blood. These receptors came from an adult in good health and CMV-seronegative. Some clones in this sample may be carry-over from other donors' samples. The CDR3 runs from the conserved cysteine through the conserved F or W. Each record gives: J gene, V gene, CDR3 protein.

TRBJ2-1	TRBV5-1	CASSLGQGWDEQFF
TRBJ1-2	TRBV5-1	CASSSDRGPYGYTF
TRBJ2-5	TRBV6-1	CASSEALGGPGRKTQYF
TRBJ2-2	TRBV4-3	CASSRLGLAGGAGELFF
TRBJ1-1	TRBV2	CASTPRGGTNTEAFF
TRBJ1-1	TRBV6-5	CASSYSMSGTNTEAFF
TRBJ2-1	TRBV18	CASSPTLAGEGNEQFF
TRBJ1-5	TRBV7-2	CASSVQKGSNQPQHF
TRBJ1-6	TRBV27	CASSSSSGTFSSPLHF
TRBJ2-1	TRBV5-5	CASSLRGVTEQFF
TRBJ1-5	TRBV6-1	CAGAQGRAGNQPQHF
TRBJ1-3	TRBV7-9	CASSLKGQEFSGNTIYF
TRBJ2-4	TRBV28	CASSASGTGTKNIQYF
TRBJ1-1	TRBV6-5	CASSYWENTEAFF
TRBJ2-1	TRBV21-1	CASSREGRKRSSYNEQFF
TRBJ2-7	TRBV10-3	CASGTGIHEQYF
TRBJ2-7	TRBV12-5	CASGLQGYEQYF
TRBJ1-2	TRBV6-1	CASSVGQGRHSNYGYTF
TRBJ2-3	TRBV30	CASSIAGGSTDTQYF
TRBJ2-3	TRBV5-1	CASSRGGVPSTDTQYF
TRBJ1-1	TRBV10-3	CAISARGGGGRNTEAFF
TRBJ1-2	TRBV19	CASSIAGSDYGYTF
TRBJ1-2	TRBV5-1	CASSLQGRRALTF
TRBJ1-3	TRBV4-1	CASSPDGDTIYF
TRBJ2-7	TRBV7-8	CASSLSSGPPYEQYF
TRBJ1-1	TRBV7-9	CASSPRTGGNTEAFF
TRBJ2-3	TRBV7-3	CASSPPGADTQYF
TRBJ2-6	TRBV7-2	CASSLGPGPSGANVLTF
TRBJ2-5	TRBV18	CASNWDREETQYF
TRBJ1-5	TRBV6-5	CASSAGGTNQPQHF
TRBJ2-3	TRBV27	CASSPQGLHTDTQYF
TRBJ2-6	TRBV7-8	CASSSPGTGGAGANVLTF
TRBJ2-7	TRBV7-3	CASSLSGGSEQYF
TRBJ2-1	TRBV12-5	CASGLTYSGLAGGGYNEQFF
TRBJ1-3	TRBV29-1	CSVLSGSSGNTIYF
TRBJ1-2	TRBV5-6	CASSPDEGRYTF
TRBJ2-3	TRBV19	CASSIDQARTSGLRTDTQYF
TRBJ2-7	TRBV5-4	CASSSGGGARYEQYF
TRBJ2-3	TRBV28	CASSSLAGGRTDTQYF
TRBJ2-7	TRBV2	CASSLEGGPYEQYF
TRBJ2-7	TRBV15	CATSRVARAVDEQYF
TRBJ1-5	TRBV4-1	CASSQGGQRSNQPQHF
TRBJ2-1	TRBV7-3	CASSPAGGPNEQFF
TRBJ1-6	TRBV27	CASSPSRGYNSPLHF
TRBJ1-2	TRBV28	CASSYGPSAYGYTF
TRBJ1-3	TRBV5-1	CASSPSLLQPGNTIYF
TRBJ2-7	TRBV9	CASSHPRETRTYEQYF
TRBJ2-6	TRBV2	CASKEGTASSGANVLTF
TRBJ1-2	TRBV30	CAWSREPRYTF
TRBJ2-4	TRBV6-1	CAISPGLKNIQYF
TRBJ2-7	TRBV7-8	CASSLAPTSGSYEQYF
TRBJ1-1	TRBV4-1	CASSQLGSPGGGNTEAFF